The 16 T cell receptor beta chains listed next were all sequenced from one sample in a study of long-term antiretroviral therapy in people with HIV. Investigators performed immunoSEQ version v3.0 at survey level. Sequenced by immunoSEQ multiplex PCR; TCRdb stores in-frame clones only, minus some. The sample holds 33,000 or so clones, 97% seen once. The material was unsorted PBMCs, obtained 7.6 years after starting antiretroviral therapy. Every receptor here comes from a young man with HIV.

This clone showed up just once. The chain couples TRBV15 to TRBJ2-1, with 7 nucleotides matching TRBD2. The trim removed 0 bases at V and 3 bases at J, leaving 5 bases unmatched. Germline V gene sequence: CDR1 LNHNV, CDR2 YYDKDF (reference sequence). CDR3 length: 16 residues. CDR3: CATSREGGSVYNEQFF. The CDR3 nucleotides are TGTGCCACCAGCAGAGAGGGCGGGAGTGTCTACAATGAGCAGTTCTTC. The full variable domain, completed using reference TRBV15 and TRBJ2-1, is DAMVIQNPRYQVTQFGKPVTLSCSQTLNHNVMYWYQQKSSQAPKLLFHYYDKDFNNEADTPDNFQSRRPNTSFCFLDIRSPGLGDTAMYLCATSREGGSVYNEQFFGPGTRLTVL.

This chain links TRBV21-1 with TRBJ1-6. TRBV21-1 has pseudogene status. This CDR3 region has 13 residues. The CDR3 DNA is TGTGCCAGGGCCCGGGGGGTCAGTCCACCCCTCCACTTT. Translating gives CARARGVSPPLHF.

V and J are TRBV4-1 and TRBJ1-3; no clear D gene. The CDR3 loop spans 14 amino acids. Germline-derived CDR1 and CDR2 are MGHRA and YSYEKL. V was cut by 1 base and J by 3 bases, with 7 bases left in between. CDR3 residues: CASSQVQLGNTIYF. Here the CDR3 DNA reads TGCGCCAGCAGCCAAGTCCAACTTGGAAACACCATATATTTT.

This clone showed up just once. The V gene is TRBV18, the J gene TRBJ1-4, with 9 bases fitting TRBD1. CDR1 and CDR2 (germline): KGHSH, LQKENI. There are 17 residues in the CDR3. With 6 bases clipped from V and 2 bases from J, the junction kept 10 bases outside the gene matches. The CDR3 DNA reads TGTGCCAGCTCGCTCCGGGACAGGGAAGCGACTAATGAAAAACTGTTTTTT. This codes for CASSLRDREATNEKLFF.

V gene TRBV2 combines with J gene TRBJ1-3; no firm D call. Trimming removed 0 bases from V and 0 bases from J, with 9 bases in between. The germline V gene encodes CDR1 SNHLY and CDR2 FYNNEI. The CDR3 has 16 residues. CDR3 loop: CASSEAGRGSGNTIYF. CDR3 nucleotide sequence: TGTGCCAGCAGTGAAGCGGGCCGTGGCTCTGGAAACACCATATATTTT.

CDR3 sequence reads: CASSQDQGTYEQYF. DNA for the CDR3: TGCGCCAGCAGCCAAGATCAGGGGACCTACGAGCAGTACTTC. The rearrangement links TRBV4-3 to TRBJ2-7; possible D gene TRBD1, 6 bases. The V end was cut by 0 bases, the J end by 2 bases, with 8 bases between. The germline V gene has CDR1 LGHNA and CDR2 YSLEER. CDR3 length: 14 amino acids.

The chain recombines TRBV13 with TRBJ1-2, with TRBD1 identical over 10 bases. Germline CDR1 is PRHDT and CDR2 is FYEKMQ (reference sequence). This CDR3 is 15 amino acids long. V dropped 7 bases and J dropped 4; count of bases not matched to a gene: 9. CDR3 coding DNA: TGTGCCAGCATGGTCCCGGGACAGGGGTCCTATGGCTACACCTTC. It is translated as CASMVPGQGSYGYTF. Looking up the rest from reference TRBV13 and TRBJ1-2 gives the full variable domain: AAGVIQSPRHLIKEKRETATLKCYPIPRHDTVYWYQQGPGQDPQFLISFYEKMQSDKGSIPDRFSAQQFSDYHSELNMSSLELGDSALYFCASMVPGQGSYGYTFGSGTRLTVV.

The chain joins TRBV7-2 to TRBJ2-1; perhaps TRBD2 as D (6 bases). V was cut by 5 bases and J by 10 bases, with 12 bases left in between. This CDR3 spans 12 amino acids. From germline, CDR1 is SGHTA and CDR2 FQGNSA. In nucleotides, the CDR3 is TGTGCCAGCAGCAAACTAGCCGGCGAGCAGTTCTTC. This sequence encodes CASSKLAGEQFF. Full variable domain (outside the CDR3, taken from reference TRBV7-2 and TRBJ2-1): GAGVSQSPSNKVTEKGKDVELRCDPISGHTALYWYRQSLGQGLEFLIYFQGNSAPDKSGLPSDRFSAERTGGSVSTLTIQRTQQEDSAVYLCASSKLAGEQFFGPGTRLTVL.

The rearrangement joins TRBV13 to TRBJ1-2, with D unclear. Germline V gene sequence: CDR1 PRHDT, CDR2 FYEKMQ (reference sequence). This CDR3 comprises 11 residues. Trimming took 5 bases from V and 1 from J, leaving 2 bases between them. In DNA form, the CDR3 reads TGTGCCAGCAGCGGTAACTATGGCTACACCTTC. Translation: CASSGNYGYTF.

The chain couples TRBV19 to TRBJ1-6; a possible D gene is TRBD1 (5 bases). Trimming cost V 7 bases and J 9 bases, with 16 bases left between them. There are 14 residues in the CDR3. The germline CDR1 and CDR2 sequences are LNHDA and SQIVND (reference sequence). The CDR3: CASTAGYGGSPLHF. The CDR3 DNA reads as TGTGCCAGTACCGCGGGATACGGGGGTTCACCCCTCCACTTT.

Here the CDR3 DNA reads TGTGCCAGCAGCCCGAGCGGGGGCAAAAACATTCAGTACTTC. This translates into CASSPSGGKNIQYF. The chain couples TRBV9 to TRBJ2-4; the match to TRBD2 covers 8 bases. The J segment lost 3 bases and the V segment lost 4 bases, leaving 3 bases of the junction unmatched. Germline values: CDR1 SGDLS, CDR2 YYNGEE. This CDR3 is 14 amino acids long.

The chain couples TRBV7-2 to TRBJ1-2; possibly TRBD1 for D (5 bases). V lost 2 bases and J 2 bases, leaving 12 bases between the germline ends. The germline V gene has CDR1 SGHTA and CDR2 FQGNSA. This CDR3 spans 15 amino acids. The CDR3 DNA reads TGTGCCAGCAGCTTAATCCGGGACGGCAACTATGGCTACACCTTC. It encodes CASSLIRDGNYGYTF. The whole variable domain, remainder taken from reference TRBV7-2 and TRBJ1-2, is GAGVSQSPSNKVTEKGKDVELRCDPISGHTALYWYRQSLGQGLEFLIYFQGNSAPDKSGLPSDRFSAERTGGSVSTLTIQRTQQEDSAVYLCASSLIRDGNYGYTFGSGTRLTVV.

The chain is built from TRBV15 and TRBJ2-7; 9 bases are a match to TRBD2. The length of the CDR3 is 13 residues. From germline, CDR1 is LNHNV and CDR2 YYDKDF (reference sequence). Trimming removed 8 bases from V and 4 bases from J; junction bases left unmatched: 6. CDR3 residues: CATRGSGRYEQYF. As DNA, the CDR3 is TGTGCCACCCGGGGCAGCGGGAGGTACGAGCAGTACTTC. The full variable domain, rest sourced from reference TRBV15 and TRBJ2-7, is DAMVIQNPRYQVTQFGKPVTLSCSQTLNHNVMYWYQQKSSQAPKLLFHYYDKDFNNEADTPDNFQSRRPNTSFCFLDIRSPGLGDTAMYLCATRGSGRYEQYFGPGTRLTVT.

The rearrangement links TRBV13 to TRBJ2-2; D perhaps matches TRBD2 (6 bases). The germline V and J ends were trimmed by 3 bases and 5 bases, with 7 bases remaining between them. CDR3 length equals 13 residues. Germline V gene sequence: CDR1 PRHDT, CDR2 FYEKMQ (reference sequence). The CDR3 DNA follows: TGTGCCAGCAGCTTGGAGGGGACCGGGGAGCTGTTTTTT. Its protein product is CASSLEGTGELFF.

The chain couples TRBV29-1 to TRBJ2-7, with 11 positions matching TRBD2. Germline CDR1 reads SQVTM; CDR2 reads ANQGSEA. Trimming removed 6 bases from V and 7 bases from J; junction bases left unmatched: 8. The CDR3 contains 13 residues. CDR3 nucleotides: TGCAGCGTGACCCCTAGCGGGAGGAGTGAGCAGTACTTC. Translation: CSVTPSGRSEQYF.

The chain uses TRBV7-2 and TRBJ2-7; D unresolved. V gave up 7 bases and J gave up 3 bases, with 16 bases separating them. The length of the CDR3 is 14 residues. Germline CDR1 SGHTA, CDR2 FQGNSA. The CDR3 DNA reads as TGTGCCAGCACCCCAGCCCTAGTGGACTACGAGCAGTACTTC. Its translation: CASTPALVDYEQYF. The variable domain in full, with the rest retrieved from reference TRBV7-2 and TRBJ2-7, is GAGVSQSPSNKVTEKGKDVELRCDPISGHTALYWYRQSLGQGLEFLIYFQGNSAPDKSGLPSDRFSAERTGGSVSTLTIQRTQQEDSAVYLCASTPALVDYEQYFGPGTRLTVT.